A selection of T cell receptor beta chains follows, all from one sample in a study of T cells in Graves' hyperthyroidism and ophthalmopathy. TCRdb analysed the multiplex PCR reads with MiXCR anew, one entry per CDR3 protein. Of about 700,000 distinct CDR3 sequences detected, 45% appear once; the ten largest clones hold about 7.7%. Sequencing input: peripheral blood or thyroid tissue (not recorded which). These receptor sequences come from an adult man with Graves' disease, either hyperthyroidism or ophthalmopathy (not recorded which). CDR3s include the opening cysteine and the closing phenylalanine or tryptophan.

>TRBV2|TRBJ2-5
CASSEAPGTSGSWGIRETQYF
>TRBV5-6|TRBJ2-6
CASSLPGTGFGGANVLTF
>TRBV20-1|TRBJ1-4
CSARATGDFNEKLFF
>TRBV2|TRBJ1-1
CANAPNTEAFF
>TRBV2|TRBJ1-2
CASSLSYRGGGYTF
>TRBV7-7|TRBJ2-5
CASSPGLGGTQYF
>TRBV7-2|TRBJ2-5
CASSSARTQYF
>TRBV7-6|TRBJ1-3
CASSLATTGPGNTIYF
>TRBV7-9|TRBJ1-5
CASSQAGINQPQHF
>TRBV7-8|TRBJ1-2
CASSPPGTLSYGYTF
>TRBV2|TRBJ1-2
CASSDLTGGYTF
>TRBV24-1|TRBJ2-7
CATSDLDSNQPQQYF
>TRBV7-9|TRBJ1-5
CASSIHHSNQPQHF
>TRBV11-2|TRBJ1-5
CASSLIWNQPQHF
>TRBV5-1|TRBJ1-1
CASSLNTWGSEAFF
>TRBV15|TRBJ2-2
CATSRDRQGELFF
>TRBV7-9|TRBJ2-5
CASSTGGRKTQYF
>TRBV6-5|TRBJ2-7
CASRDSITYEQYF
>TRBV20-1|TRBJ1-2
CSASQSQGGNYGYTF
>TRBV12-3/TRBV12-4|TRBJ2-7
CASNPGQGEYEQYF
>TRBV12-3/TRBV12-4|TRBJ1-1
CASSPRTITEAFF
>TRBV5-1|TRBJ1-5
CASSLVGASDQPQHF
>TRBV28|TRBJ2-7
CASSPPDRDEQYF
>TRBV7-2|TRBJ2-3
CVTARGGSTDTQYF
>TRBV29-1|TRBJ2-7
CSVRTSGGPEQYF
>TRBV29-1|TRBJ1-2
CSVVPQGAHRGYTF
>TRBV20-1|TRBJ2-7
CSASPLAGYEQYF
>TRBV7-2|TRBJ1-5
CASSSQGIREKLFFGSGTQHF
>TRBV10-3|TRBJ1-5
CAISSMGAGNQPQHF
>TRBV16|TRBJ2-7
CASSQIWDYEQYF
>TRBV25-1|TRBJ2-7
CASSESMRTGAGEQYF
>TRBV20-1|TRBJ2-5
CSANNVADGSGETQYF
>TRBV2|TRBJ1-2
CASRPTTGLAYGYTF
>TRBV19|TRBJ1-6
CASTTGVSPLHF
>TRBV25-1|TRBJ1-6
CASSDNRQGAGSPLHF
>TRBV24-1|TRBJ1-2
CATSPVGQAAGYTF
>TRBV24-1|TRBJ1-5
CAMGQESNQPQHF
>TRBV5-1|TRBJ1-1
CASSLEGQGTTEAFF
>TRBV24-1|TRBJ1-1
CATAGPGETEAFF
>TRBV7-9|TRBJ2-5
CASSLGQGWETQYF
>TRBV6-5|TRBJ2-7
CASSYWDYQYF
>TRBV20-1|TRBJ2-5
CSARGAETQYF
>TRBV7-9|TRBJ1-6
CASSFRDSFNNSPLHF
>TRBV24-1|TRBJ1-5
CATGGSGGNQPQHF
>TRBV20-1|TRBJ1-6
CNARQTEGLPLHF
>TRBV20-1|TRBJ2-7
CSAREGTSSYEQYF
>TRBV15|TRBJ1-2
CATSRDRGDYGYTF
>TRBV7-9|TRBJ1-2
CASSLRGVFGYTF
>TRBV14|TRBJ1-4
CASSQTRGVNEKLFF